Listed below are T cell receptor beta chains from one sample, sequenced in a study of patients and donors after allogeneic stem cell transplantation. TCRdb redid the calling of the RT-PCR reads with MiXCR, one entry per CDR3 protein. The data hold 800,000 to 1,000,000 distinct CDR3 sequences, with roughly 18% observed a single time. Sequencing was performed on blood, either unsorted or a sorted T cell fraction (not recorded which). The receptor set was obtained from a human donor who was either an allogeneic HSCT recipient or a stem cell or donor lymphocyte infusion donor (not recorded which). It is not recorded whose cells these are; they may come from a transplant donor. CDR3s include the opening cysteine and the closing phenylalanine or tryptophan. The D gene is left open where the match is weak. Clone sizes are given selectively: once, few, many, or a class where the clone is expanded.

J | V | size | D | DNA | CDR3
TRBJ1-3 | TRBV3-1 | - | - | TGTGCCAGCAGCCAAATGTACTCGTTGAGCGTCTCTGGAAACACCATATATTTT | CASSQMYSLSVSGNTIYF
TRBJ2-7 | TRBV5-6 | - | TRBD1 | TGTGCCAGCAGCTTGGTAGGGACAGGGGGCCACTTC | CASSLVGTGGHF
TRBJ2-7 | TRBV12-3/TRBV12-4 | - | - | TGTGCCAGCAGTTTTTTCGGGGCCCGGATATTGTCCGAGCAGTACTTC | CASSFFGARILSEQYF
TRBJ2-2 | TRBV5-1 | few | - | TGCGCCAGCGTTCGGGGAGACACCGGGGAGCTGTTTTTT | CASVRGDTGELFF
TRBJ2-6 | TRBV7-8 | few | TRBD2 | TGTGCCAGCAGCTCCGGACTAGCGGGGGGATCTGGGGCCAACGTCCTGACTTTC | CASSSGLAGGSGANVLTF
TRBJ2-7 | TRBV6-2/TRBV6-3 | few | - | TGTGCCAGCAGTTACTCGATGACGCACGAGCAGTACTTC | CASSYSMTHEQYF
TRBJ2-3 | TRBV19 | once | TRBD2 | TGTGCCAGTAGTATTCGGGGGGTGGGCACAGATACGCAGTATTTT | CASSIRGVGTDTQYF
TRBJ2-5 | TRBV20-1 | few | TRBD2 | TGCAGTGCTAGACCAGTCGGCGGGAGGCAGACCCAGTACTTC | CSARPVGGRQTQYF
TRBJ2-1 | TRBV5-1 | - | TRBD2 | TGCGCCAGCAGCTTGGGGACTAGCGGGCAAAATGAGCAGTTCTTC | CASSLGTSGQNEQFF
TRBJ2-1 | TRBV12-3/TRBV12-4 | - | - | TGTGCCAGCAGTTTAAAGTCGGGTCAGGGGCAGTTCTTC | CASSLKSGQGQFF
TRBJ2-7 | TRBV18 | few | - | TGTGCCAGCTCACCTCCCGGCAGGGCCGCCTACGAGCAGTACTTC | CASSPPGRAAYEQYF
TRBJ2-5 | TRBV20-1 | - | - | TGCAGTGGCGAGACAGATGTCGGAGAGACCCAGTACTTC | CSGETDVGETQYF
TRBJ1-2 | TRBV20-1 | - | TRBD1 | TGCAGTGCCCTGAGGGGAGGGGGCGCATTCGACTACAACTATGGCTACACCTTC | CSALRGGGAFDYNYGYTF
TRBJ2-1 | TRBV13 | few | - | TGTGCCAGCAGCGTAAGGGACAATGAGCAGTTCTTC | CASSVRDNEQFF
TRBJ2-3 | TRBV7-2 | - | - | TGTGCCAGCAACCTACGGTCTGAGCTGTATACGCAGTATTTT | CASNLRSELYTQYF
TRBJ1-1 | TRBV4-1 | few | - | TGCGCCAGCAGCCAAGATCACGCAGCGCGCACTGAAGCTTTCTTT | CASSQDHAARTEAFF
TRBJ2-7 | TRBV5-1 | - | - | TGCGCCAGCAGCTTAAGGACGGACACCTACGAGCAGTACTTC | CASSLRTDTYEQYF
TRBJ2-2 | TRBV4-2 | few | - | TGTGCCAGCAGCCAAGAAGGAGCCCGCGAGCTGTTTTTT | CASSQEGARELFF
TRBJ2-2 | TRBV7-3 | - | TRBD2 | TGTGCCAGCAGCTTAGGGAAGCGGGAGAGCATCACCGGGGAGCTGTTTTTT | CASSLGKRESITGELFF
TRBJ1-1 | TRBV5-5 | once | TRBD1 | TGTGCCAGCAGCTTTTGGGAGGGGGCGAGCACTGAAGCTTTCTTT | CASSFWEGASTEAFF
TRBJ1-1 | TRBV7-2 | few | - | TGTGCCAGCAGCTTAGACGGGGCTCCGAACACTGAAGCTTTCTTT | CASSLDGAPNTEAFF
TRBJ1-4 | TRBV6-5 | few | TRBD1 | TGTGCCAGCAGTTATCGACAGGGTCGAGGAACTAATGAAAAACTGTTTTTT | CASSYRQGRGTNEKLFF
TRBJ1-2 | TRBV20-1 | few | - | TGCAGTGCTAGTGTCCAGGACTATGGCTACACCTTC | CSASVQDYGYTF
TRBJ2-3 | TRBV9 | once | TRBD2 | TGTGCCAGCAGCGTAGAACTAGCGGCTAGCACAGATACGCAGTATTTT | CASSVELAASTDTQYF
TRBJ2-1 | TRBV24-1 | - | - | TGTGCCACCAGGGGGGACTCCCATGAGCAGTTCTTC | CATRGDSHEQFF
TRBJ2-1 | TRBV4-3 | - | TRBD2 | TGCGCCAGCAGCCACCACTTTTCGAGCGGGGGACCCTACAATGAGCAGTTCTTC | CASSHHFSSGGPYNEQFF
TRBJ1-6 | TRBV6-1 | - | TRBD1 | TGTGCCAGCAGCCGAAGGGACAGGCGGGAAATTCCCCTCCACTTT | CASSRRDRREIPLHF
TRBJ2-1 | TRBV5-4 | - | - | TGTGCCAGCAGCTGGAATATAGCGGAGCAGTTCTTC | CASSWNIAEQFF
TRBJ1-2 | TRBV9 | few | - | TGTGCCAGCAGCCCCCTTGGGAAGGCAAACTATGGCTACACCTTC | CASSPLGKANYGYTF
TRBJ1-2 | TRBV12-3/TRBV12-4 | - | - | TGTGCCAGCAGTCCCGGAGGCAAACTTAACTATGGCTACACCTTC | CASSPGGKLNYGYTF
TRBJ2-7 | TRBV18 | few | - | TGTGCCAGCTCACCAGGAGCTAGCTTTTTCGACGAGCAGTACTTC | CASSPGASFFDEQYF
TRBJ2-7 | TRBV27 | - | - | TGTGCCAGCACTTCGAAAGGGTGGTACGAGCAGTACTTC | CASTSKGWYEQYF
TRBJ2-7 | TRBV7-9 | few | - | TGTGCCAGCAGCCCCTCGGCAGGGGCATTCTCCTACGAGCAGTACTTC | CASSPSAGAFSYEQYF
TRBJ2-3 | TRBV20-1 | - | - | TGCAGTGCTACGCCCCCGGTGAATGGACCAGATACGCAGTATTTT | CSATPPVNGPDTQYF
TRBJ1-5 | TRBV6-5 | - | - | TGTGCCAGCAGTTACTCGTTGCCGGGTCTAGATCAGCCCCAGCATTTT | CASSYSLPGLDQPQHF
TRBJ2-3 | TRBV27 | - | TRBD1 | TGTGCCAGCAGTAAGGTGACAGGGGGCACAGATACGCAGTATTTT | CASSKVTGGTDTQYF